The present entry profiles one T cell receptor (beta chain) with its context. Other nucleotide sequences in the sample specify the same CDR3. The CDR3 runs 14 residues. The germline gives CDR1 LNHDA, CDR2 SQIVND (reference sequence). The V and J ends lost 3 bases and 4 bases respectively, with 10 bases between them. These data are taken from a study of blood T cell repertoires in COVID-19. Per the authors' pipeline: Estimation of nucleated cell counts was performed using reference gene primer amplification. TCRdb keeps only in-frame clones here, not all; method: immunoSEQ multiplex PCR. The V and J calls and clone size were taken over from that table, and D and trimming were inferred from the DNA. The table shows approximately 170,000 clones, with about 86% occurring only once.

The receptor comes from a woman between 55 and 75 years old with COVID-19, enrolled during active disease. The V and J genes are TRBV19 and TRBJ1-5; a possible D gene is TRBD1 (6 bases). The sample was peripheral blood. DNA of the CDR3: TGTGCCAGTAGTATCGGACAGCTTAATCAGCCCCAGCATTTT. Translating it yields CASSIGQLNQPQHF.